This TCR beta chain derives from a study of blood T cell repertoires in COVID-19. CDR3 length equals 12 residues. Trimming removed 5 bases from V and 3 bases from J, with 8 bases in between. Per the germline V gene, CDR1 is SNHLY and CDR2 is FYNNEI. Sequenced by immunoSEQ multiplex PCR; TCRdb stores in-frame clones only, minus some. The profile shows fewer than 150,000 clones, around 81% of them singletons. The specimen sequenced was peripheral blood. This receptor was identified in a human donor in a cohort sampled during active COVID-19. The chain carries TRBV2 and TRBJ2-7, with D possibly matching TRBD1 (5 bases). This chain's CDR3 is CASSLRDYEQYF. The DNA for the CDR3 is TGTGCCAGCAGTCTCAGGGACTACGAGCAGTACTTC.